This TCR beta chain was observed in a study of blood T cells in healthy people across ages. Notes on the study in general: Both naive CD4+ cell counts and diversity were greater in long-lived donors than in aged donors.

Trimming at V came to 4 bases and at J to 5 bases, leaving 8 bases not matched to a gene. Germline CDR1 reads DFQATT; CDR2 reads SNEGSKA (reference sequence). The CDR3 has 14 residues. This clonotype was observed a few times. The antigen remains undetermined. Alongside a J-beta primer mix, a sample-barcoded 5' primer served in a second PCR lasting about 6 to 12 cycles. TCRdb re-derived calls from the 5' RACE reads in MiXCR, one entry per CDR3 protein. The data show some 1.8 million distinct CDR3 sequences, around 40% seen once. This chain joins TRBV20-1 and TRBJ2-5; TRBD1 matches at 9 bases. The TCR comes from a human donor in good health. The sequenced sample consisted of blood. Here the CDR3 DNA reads TGCAGTGCTAACCCGGGACAGGGAGGGGAGACCCAGTACTTC. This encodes CSANPGQGGETQYF.